The 7 T cell receptor beta chains below were found in one sample sequenced in a study of OX40 agonist ivuxolimab in advanced cancers. Here immunoSEQ multiplex PCR was the method, and the copy in TCRdb shows in-frame clones only, minus some. The sample contains 75,000 to 100,000 clones, approximately 80% of which appear only once. Sequencing used CD4+ or CD8+ T cells sorted from blood, obtained in a trial of the OX40 agonist ivuxolimab. These receptors originate from an adult with an advanced solid tumor such as melanoma, head and neck, liver or kidney cancer.

This chain joins TRBV5-4 and TRBJ1-5; 7 positions agree with TRBD1. Germline CDR1 reads SGHNT; CDR2 reads YYREEE (reference sequence). J gave up 0 bases and V 5 bases, and 5 bases lay outside the gene matches. The CDR3 totals 15 residues. This chain's CDR3 is CASRKQGNSNQPQHF. The CDR3 nucleotides read TGTGCCAGCAGGAAACAGGGGAATAGCAATCAGCCCCAGCATTTT. Full variable domain (remainder filled in from reference TRBV5-4 and TRBJ1-5): ETGVTQSPTHLIKTRGQQVTLRCSSQSGHNTVSWYQQALGQGPQFIFQYYREEENGRGNFPPRFSGLQFPNYSSELNVNALELDDSALYLCASRKQGNSNQPQHFGDGTRLSIL.

The chain couples TRBV10-2 to TRBJ2-1; TRBD2 matches at 13 bases. From germline, CDR1 is WSHSY and CDR2 SAAADI. V lost 2 bases to trimming and J lost 1 base; unmatched junction nucleotides: 5. CDR3 length: 18 amino acids. The CDR3 DNA is TGCGCCAGCAGTGAGCTGGGACTAGCGGGGCCTTCCTACAATGAGCAGTTCTTC. This gives the protein CASSELGLAGPSYNEQFF.

This clone was counted once. This chain connects TRBV29-1 to TRBJ2-1; 9 bases line up with TRBD2. Per germline, CDR1 SQVTM and CDR2 ANQGSEA. This CDR3 contains 15 residues. The junction had 8 bases not matched to a gene; V was cut back by 0 bases and J by 8 bases. CDR3 residues: CSVEEVAGGIDEQFF. In DNA, the CDR3 is TGCAGCGTTGAAGAGGTCGCGGGAGGGATAGATGAGCAGTTCTTC.

This chain connects TRBV14 to TRBJ2-1; D ambiguous. Trimming shortened V by 0 bases and J by 5 bases, and 14 bases separated the two germline ends. The CDR3 spans 16 residues. CDR1 and CDR2 from the germline V gene are SGHDN and FVKESK. The CDR3 sequence: CASSQEVGWANNEQFF. CDR3 nucleotide sequence: TGTGCCAGCAGCCAAGAGGTGGGTTGGGCTAACAATGAGCAGTTCTTC.

The chain carries TRBV6-1 and TRBJ2-3; the match to TRBD1 covers 10 bases. Germline trimming cut 4 bases from V and 1 base from J; bases unmatched to any gene: 2. CDR1 and CDR2 from the germline V gene are MNHNS and SASEGT. The CDR3 is 15 amino acids. The CDR3 DNA reads TGTGCCAGCAGTGGACAGGGGGCGGGCACAGATACGCAGTATTTT. Translated, it gives CASSGQGAGTDTQYF.

The sample holds one count of this clone. V usage is TRBV4-3 and J usage is TRBJ2-3, with 8 bases fitting TRBD1. This CDR3 region has 15 residues. Germline CDR1 reads LGHNA; CDR2 reads YSLEER. V lost 5 bases, J lost 2 bases, and 6 bases stayed unmatched. The CDR3 here is CASSAGTGYTDTQYF. CDR3 bases: TGCGCCAGCAGCGCCGGGACAGGATACACAGATACGCAGTATTTT.

This chain joins TRBV18 and TRBJ2-2, with TRBD2 as a possible D gene (5 bases). Germline CDR1 is KGHSH and CDR2 is LQKENI. V was cut by 2 bases and J by 4 bases, with 20 bases left in between. The CDR3 has 18 amino acids. DNA of the CDR3: TGTGCCAGCTCACCAAACTCGGTTCGGGGAAGAGTCACCGGGGAGCTGTTTTTT. Residues: CASSPNSVRGRVTGELFF.